This T cell receptor (beta chain) stems from a study of beta chain features in type 1 diabetes. Overall study results and limits: Across all four CD4+ subsets, people with type 1 diabetes showed modestly shorter TCRB CDR3s.

On this clone: Its antigen is not identified.

Isolated RNA was reverse transcribed in full, so expressed TCRB transcripts were sequenced. Clones were read by immunoSEQ multiplex PCR, and TCRdb kept only the in-frame ones, dropping some. Among more than 250,000 clones, 13% to 15% were seen once, and the ten largest hold 0.017%. The germline V and J ends were trimmed by 1 base and 4 bases, with 12 bases remaining between them. Germline V CDR1 and CDR2: SGHTA, FQGNSA. CDR3 length: 15 amino acids. Sequencing was done on a sample of naive CD4+ T cells from blood. The chain has TRBV7-2 and TRBJ2-3, with D possibly being TRBD2 (6 bases). This TCR was sampled from a man between 25 and 39 years old with type 1 diabetes. The CDR3 bases are TGTGCCAGCAGCTTAGTCTCGTCTAGCGCAGATACGCAGTATTTT. It specifies CASSLVSSSADTQYF.